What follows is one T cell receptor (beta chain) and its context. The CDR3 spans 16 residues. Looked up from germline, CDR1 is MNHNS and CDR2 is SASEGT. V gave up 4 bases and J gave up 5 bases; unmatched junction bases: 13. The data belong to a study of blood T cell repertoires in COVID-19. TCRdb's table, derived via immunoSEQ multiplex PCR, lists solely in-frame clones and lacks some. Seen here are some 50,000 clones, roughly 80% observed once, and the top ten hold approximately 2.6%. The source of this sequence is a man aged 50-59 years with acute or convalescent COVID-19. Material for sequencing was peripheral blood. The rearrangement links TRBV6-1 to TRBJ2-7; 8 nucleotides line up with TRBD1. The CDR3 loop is CASSAQARGHLDEQYF. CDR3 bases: TGTGCCAGCAGTGCACAAGCCAGGGGGCATCTTGACGAGCAGTACTTC.